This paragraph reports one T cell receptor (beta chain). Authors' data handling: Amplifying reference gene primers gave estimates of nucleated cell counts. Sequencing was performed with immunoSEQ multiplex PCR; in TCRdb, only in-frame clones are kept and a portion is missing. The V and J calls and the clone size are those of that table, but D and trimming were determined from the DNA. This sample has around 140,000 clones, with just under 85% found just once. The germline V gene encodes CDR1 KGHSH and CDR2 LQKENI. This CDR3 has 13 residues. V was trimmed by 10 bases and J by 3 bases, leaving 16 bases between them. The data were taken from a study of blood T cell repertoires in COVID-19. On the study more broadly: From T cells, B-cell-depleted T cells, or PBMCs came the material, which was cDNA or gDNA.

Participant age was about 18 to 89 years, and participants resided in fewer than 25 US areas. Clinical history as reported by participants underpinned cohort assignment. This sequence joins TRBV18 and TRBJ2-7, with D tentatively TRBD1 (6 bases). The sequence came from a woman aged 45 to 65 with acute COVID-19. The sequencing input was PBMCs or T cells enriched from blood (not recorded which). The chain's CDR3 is CATQSDSLYEQYF. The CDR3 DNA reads TGTGCCACCCAATCGGACAGTCTCTACGAGCAGTACTTC.